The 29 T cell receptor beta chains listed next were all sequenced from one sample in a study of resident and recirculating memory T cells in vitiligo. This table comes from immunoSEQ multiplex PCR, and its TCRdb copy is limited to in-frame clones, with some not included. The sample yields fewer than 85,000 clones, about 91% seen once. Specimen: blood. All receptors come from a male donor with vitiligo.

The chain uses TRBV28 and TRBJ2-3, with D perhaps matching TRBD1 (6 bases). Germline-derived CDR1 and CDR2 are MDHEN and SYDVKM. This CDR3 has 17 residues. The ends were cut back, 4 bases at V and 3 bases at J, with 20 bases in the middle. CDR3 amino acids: CASSSPPGVRATDTQYF. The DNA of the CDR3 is TGTGCCAGCAGTTCCCCCCCAGGGGTGAGGGCAACAGATACGCAGTATTTT.

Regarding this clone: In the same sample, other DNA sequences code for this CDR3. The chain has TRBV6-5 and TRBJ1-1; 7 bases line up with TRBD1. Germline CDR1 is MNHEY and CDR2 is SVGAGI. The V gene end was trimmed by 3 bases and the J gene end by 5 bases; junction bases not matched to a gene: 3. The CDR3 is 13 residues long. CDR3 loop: CASSYSGGTEAFF. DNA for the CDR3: TGTGCCAGCAGTTATTCAGGGGGGACTGAAGCTTTCTTT.

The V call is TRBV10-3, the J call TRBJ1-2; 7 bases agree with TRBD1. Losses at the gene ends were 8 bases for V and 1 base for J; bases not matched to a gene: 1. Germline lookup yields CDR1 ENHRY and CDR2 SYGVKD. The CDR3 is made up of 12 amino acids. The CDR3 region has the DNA TGTGCCATCCGGGACAGTAACTATGGCTACACCTTC. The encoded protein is CAIRDSNYGYTF.

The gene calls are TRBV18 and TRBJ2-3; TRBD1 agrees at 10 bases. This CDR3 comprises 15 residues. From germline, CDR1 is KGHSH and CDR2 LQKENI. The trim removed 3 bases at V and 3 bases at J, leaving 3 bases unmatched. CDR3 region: CASSPGTGETDTQYF. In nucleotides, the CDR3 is TGTGCCAGCTCACCCGGGACAGGGGAAACAGATACGCAGTATTTT.

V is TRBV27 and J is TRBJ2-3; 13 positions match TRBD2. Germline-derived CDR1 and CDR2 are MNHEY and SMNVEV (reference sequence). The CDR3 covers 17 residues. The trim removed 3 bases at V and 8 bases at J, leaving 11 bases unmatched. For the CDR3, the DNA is TGTGCCAGCAGTTTTCCGACTGGACTAGCGGGAGTTGGTACGCAGTATTTT. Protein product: CASSFPTGLAGVGTQYF.

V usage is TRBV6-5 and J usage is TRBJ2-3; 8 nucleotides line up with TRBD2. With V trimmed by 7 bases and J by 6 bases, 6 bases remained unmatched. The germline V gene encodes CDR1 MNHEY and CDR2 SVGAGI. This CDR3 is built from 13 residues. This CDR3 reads CASTHGGADTQYF. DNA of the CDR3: TGTGCCAGCACCCACGGGGGGGCTGATACGCAGTATTTT.

CDR3 bases: TGTGCCAGCAGCGTTGGGGCCGGGCAGAATCAGCCCCAGCATTTT. Its protein product is CASSVGAGQNQPQHF. This chain uses TRBV9 with TRBJ1-5; possible D gene TRBD1, 5 bases. The CDR3 covers 15 residues. Germline CDR1 and CDR2: SGDLS and YYNGEE. V was pared by 2 bases and J by 4 bases, with 13 bases between.

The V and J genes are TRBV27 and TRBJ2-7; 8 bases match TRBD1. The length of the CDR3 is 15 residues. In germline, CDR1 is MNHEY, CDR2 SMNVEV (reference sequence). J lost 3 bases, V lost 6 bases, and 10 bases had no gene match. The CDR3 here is CASSLGQGGRYEQYF. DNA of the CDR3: TGTGCCAGCAGCCTCGGACAGGGTGGGCGCTACGAGCAGTACTTC.

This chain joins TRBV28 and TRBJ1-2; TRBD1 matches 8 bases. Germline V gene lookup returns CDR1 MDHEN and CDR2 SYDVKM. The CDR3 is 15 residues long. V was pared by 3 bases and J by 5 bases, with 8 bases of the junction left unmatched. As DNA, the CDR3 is TGTGCCAGCAGTTTGGGGGCAGGGGGCCTGTATGGCTACACCTTC. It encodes CASSLGAGGLYGYTF.

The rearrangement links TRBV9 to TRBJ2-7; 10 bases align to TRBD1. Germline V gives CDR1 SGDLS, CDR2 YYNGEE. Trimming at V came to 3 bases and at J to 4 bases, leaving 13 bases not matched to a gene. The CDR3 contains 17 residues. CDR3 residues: CASSAGTGEKRGYEQYF. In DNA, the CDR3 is TGTGCCAGCAGCGCCGGGACAGGGGAAAAGCGGGGGTACGAGCAGTACTTC.

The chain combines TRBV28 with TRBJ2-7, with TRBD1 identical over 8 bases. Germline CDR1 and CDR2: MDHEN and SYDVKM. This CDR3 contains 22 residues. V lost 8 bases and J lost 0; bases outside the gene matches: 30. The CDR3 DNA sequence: TGTGCCAGCGGATCCTCCCTCCCCCCCCGGGACAGGTCGTTATGGAGCTCCTACGAGCAGTACTTC. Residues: CASGSSLPPRDRSLWSSYEQYF.

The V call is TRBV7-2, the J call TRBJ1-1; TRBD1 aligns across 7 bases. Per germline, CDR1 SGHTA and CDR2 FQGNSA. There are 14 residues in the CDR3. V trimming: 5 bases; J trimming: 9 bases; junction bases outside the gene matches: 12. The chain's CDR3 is CASSPSWTGSKAFF. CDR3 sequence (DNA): TGTGCCAGCAGCCCTTCGTGGACAGGATCAAAAGCTTTCTTT.

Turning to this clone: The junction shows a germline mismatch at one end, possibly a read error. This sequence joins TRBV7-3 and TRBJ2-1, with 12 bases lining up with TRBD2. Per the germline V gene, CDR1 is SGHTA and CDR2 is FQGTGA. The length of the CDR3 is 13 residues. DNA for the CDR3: TGTGCCAGCAGCCTAACTAGCGGGAGGGAGCAGTTCTTC. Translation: CASSLTSGREQFF.

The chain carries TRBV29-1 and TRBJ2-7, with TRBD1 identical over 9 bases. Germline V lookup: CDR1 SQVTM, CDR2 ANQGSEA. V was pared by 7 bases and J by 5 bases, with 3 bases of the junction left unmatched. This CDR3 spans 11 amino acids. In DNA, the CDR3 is TGCAGCGCTGGGACAGGGAACGAGCAGTACTTC. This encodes CSAGTGNEQYF.

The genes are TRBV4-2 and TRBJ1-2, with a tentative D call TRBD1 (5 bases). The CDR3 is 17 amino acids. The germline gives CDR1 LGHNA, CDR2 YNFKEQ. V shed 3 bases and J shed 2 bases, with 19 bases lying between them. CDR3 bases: TGTGCCAGCAGCCATGATCCCGTCTTGACAGACAACTATGGCTACACCTTC. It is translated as CASSHDPVLTDNYGYTF.

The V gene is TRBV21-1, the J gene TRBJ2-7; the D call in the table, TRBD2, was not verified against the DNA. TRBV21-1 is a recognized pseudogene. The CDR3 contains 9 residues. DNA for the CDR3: TGTGCCACCTTCTACGAGCAGTACTTC. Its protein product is CATFYEQYF.

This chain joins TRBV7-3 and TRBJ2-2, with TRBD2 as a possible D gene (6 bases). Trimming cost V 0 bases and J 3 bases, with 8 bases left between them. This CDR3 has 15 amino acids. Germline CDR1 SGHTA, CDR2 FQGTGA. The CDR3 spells CASSLTSGDTGELFF. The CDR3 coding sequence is TGTGCCAGCAGCTTAACTAGCGGCGACACCGGGGAGCTGTTTTTT. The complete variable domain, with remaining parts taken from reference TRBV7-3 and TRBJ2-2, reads GAGVSQTPSNKVTEKGKYVELRCDPISGHTALYWYRQSLGQGPEFLIYFQGTGAADDSGLPNDRFFAVRPEGSVSTLKIQRTERGDSAVYLCASSLTSGDTGELFFGEGSRLTVL.

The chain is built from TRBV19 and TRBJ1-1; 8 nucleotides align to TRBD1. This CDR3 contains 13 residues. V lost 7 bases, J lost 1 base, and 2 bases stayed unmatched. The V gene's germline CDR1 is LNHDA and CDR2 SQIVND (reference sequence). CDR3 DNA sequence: TGTGCCAGTACTACAGGGGGGAACACTGAAGCTTTCTTT. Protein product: CASTTGGNTEAFF. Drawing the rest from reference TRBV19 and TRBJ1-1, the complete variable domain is DGGITQSPKYLFRKEGQNVTLSCEQNLNHDAMYWYRQDPGQGLRLIYYSQIVNDFQKGDIAEGYSVSREKKESFPLTVTSAQKNPTAFYLCASTTGGNTEAFFGQGTRLTVV.

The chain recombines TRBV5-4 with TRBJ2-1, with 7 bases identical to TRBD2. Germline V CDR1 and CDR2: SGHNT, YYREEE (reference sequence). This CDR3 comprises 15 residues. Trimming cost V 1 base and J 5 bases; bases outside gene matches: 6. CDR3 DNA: TGTGCCAGCAGCTTGCGACTAGCAGCCGACAATGAGCAGTTCTTC. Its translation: CASSLRLAADNEQFF.

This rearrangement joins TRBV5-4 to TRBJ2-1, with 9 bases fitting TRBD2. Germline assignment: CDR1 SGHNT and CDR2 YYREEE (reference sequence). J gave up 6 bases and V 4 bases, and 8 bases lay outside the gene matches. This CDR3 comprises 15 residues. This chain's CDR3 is CASSPVAGAVNEQFF. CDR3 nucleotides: TGTGCCAGCAGCCCCGTAGCGGGAGCTGTCAATGAGCAGTTCTTC.

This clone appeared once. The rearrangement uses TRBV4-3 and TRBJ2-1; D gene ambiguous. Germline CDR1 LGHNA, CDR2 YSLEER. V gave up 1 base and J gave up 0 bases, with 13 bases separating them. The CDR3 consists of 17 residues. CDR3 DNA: TGCGCCAGCAGCCAAGTCCCGACTTCGAGCTCCTACAATGAGCAGTTCTTC. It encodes CASSQVPTSSSYNEQFF.

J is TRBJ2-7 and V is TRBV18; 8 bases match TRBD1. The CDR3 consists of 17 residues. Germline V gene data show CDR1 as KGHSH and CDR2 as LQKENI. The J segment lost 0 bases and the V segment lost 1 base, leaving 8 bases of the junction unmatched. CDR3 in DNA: TGTGCCAGCTCACCACTGGCACCGGGACAGGACTCCTACGAGCAGTACTTC. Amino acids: CASSPLAPGQDSYEQYF. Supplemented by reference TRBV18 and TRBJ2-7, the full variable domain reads NAGVMQNPRHLVRRRGQEARLRCSPMKGHSHVYWYRQLPEEGLKFMVYLQKENIIDESGMPKERFSAEFPKEGPSILRIQQVVRGDSAAYFCASSPLAPGQDSYEQYFGPGTRLTVT.

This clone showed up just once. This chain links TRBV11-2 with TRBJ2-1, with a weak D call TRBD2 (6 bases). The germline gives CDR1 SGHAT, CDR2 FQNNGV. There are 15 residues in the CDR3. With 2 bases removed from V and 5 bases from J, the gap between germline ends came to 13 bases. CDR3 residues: CASSLPGTLNNEQFF. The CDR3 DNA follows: TGTGCCAGCAGCTTACCCGGGACTTTGAACAATGAGCAGTTCTTC. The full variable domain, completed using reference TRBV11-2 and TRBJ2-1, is EAGVAQSPRYKIIEKRQSVAFWCNPISGHATLYWYQQILGQGPKLLIQFQNNGVVDDSQLPKDRFSAERLKGVDSTLKIQPAKLEDSAVYLCASSLPGTLNNEQFFGPGTRLTVL.

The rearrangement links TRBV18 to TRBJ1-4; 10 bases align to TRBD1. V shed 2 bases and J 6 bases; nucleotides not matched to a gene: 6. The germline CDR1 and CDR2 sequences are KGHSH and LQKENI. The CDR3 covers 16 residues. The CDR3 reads CASSPVSGTGDEKLFF. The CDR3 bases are TGTGCCAGCTCACCAGTATCGGGGACAGGGGATGAAAAACTGTTTTTT.

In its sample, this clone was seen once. CDR3 in amino acids: CAWDTNSPLHF. CDR3 in DNA: TGTGCCTGGGACACTAATTCACCCCTCCACTTT. This chain uses TRBV30 with TRBJ1-6; no reliable D call. CDR1 GTSNPN and CDR2 SVGIG come from the germline V gene (reference sequence). The CDR3 has 11 amino acids. V dropped 5 bases and J dropped 6 bases, with 5 bases sitting between them.

CDR3 nucleotides: TGTGCCAGCAGAACCGGGACAGGGGTGTTTTCTGGGGCCAACGTCCTGACTTTC. It specifies CASRTGTGVFSGANVLTF. This sequence joins TRBV11-2 and TRBJ2-6; 10 positions agree with TRBD1. The CDR3 has 18 residues. Germline-derived CDR1 and CDR2 are SGHAT and FQNNGV. V gave up 6 bases and J gave up 1 base; unmatched junction bases: 9.

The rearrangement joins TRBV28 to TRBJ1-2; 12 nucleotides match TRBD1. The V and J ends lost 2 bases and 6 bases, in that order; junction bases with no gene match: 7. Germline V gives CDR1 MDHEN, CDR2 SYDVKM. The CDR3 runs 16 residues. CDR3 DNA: TGTGCCAGCAGTTTACTAGGGACAGGGGGCAGAGATGGCTACACCTTC. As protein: CASSLLGTGGRDGYTF.

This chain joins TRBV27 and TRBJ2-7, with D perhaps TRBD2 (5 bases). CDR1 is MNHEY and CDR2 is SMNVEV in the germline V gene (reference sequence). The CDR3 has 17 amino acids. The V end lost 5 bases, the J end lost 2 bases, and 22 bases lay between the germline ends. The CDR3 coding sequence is TGTGCCAGCAGTGGACCCTACGGAGCGGAAGATCCCTACGAGCAGTACTTC. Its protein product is CASSGPYGAEDPYEQYF.

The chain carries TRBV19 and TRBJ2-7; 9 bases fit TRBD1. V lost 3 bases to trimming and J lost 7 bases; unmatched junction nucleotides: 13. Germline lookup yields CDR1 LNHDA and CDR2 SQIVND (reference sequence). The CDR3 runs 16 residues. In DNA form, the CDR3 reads TGTGCCAGTAGTATCGGTCCTGGGACAGGGTCTAATGAGCAGTACTTC. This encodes CASSIGPGTGSNEQYF.